Shown below are 15 T cell receptor beta chains from a single sample sequenced in a study of T-cell memory formation after mild COVID-19. TCRdb called the 5' RACE reads again in MiXCR, with one record for every CDR3 protein. This table holds about 320,000 distinct CDR3 sequences, roughly 13% found once. The sequencing sample was made of PBMCs or a T cell subset sorted from them (not recorded which). These receptors were obtained from a young man who had mild COVID-19 (a few samples of this study predate the infection). Cell type and time point are not known.

This clonotype was picked up many times. The chain couples TRBV7-9 to TRBJ2-5; 9 bases are a match to TRBD2. V shed 7 bases and J 6 bases; nucleotides not matched to a gene: 6. The germline CDR1 and CDR2 sequences are SEHNR and FQNEAQ (reference sequence). CDR3 length: 13 amino acids. CDR3 protein: CASTLAGIQTQYF. DNA of the CDR3: TGTGCCAGCACCCTAGCGGGGATTCAGACCCAGTACTTC.

This clonotype has only a few counts. The chain joins TRBV4-1 to TRBJ2-2, with 8 bases lining up with TRBD2. Germline V CDR1 and CDR2: MGHRA, YSYEKL. V was clipped by 2 bases and J by 6 bases; unmatched bases: 5. This CDR3 is 15 amino acids long. CDR3 sequence: CASSQYSGGPGELFF. Here the CDR3 DNA reads TGCGCCAGCAGCCAATACTCGGGGGGGCCCGGGGAGCTGTTTTTT.

The rearrangement links TRBV10-3 to TRBJ1-2, with D unresolved. Trimming stripped 2 bases from V and 5 bases from J, with 9 bases between. This CDR3 has 13 amino acids. CDR1 ENHRY and CDR2 SYGVKD come from the germline V gene. The CDR3 protein is CAISEKQPYGYTF. CDR3 coding DNA: TGTGCCATCAGTGAGAAGCAGCCGTATGGCTACACCTTC.

The chain has TRBV27 and TRBJ2-7, with 7 bases fitting TRBD1. V lost 5 bases, J lost 6 bases, and 7 bases stayed unmatched. CDR1 is MNHEY and CDR2 is SMNVEV in the germline V gene (reference sequence). This CDR3 spans 13 amino acids. CDR3 coding DNA: TGTGCCAGCAGTACGACAGGGACCGGCGAGCAGTACTTC. Its translation is CASSTTGTGEQYF.

This clonotype was seen only a few times. The V gene is TRBV28, the J gene TRBJ2-7; 8 bases fit TRBD2. The CDR3 runs to 15 residues. CDR1 is MDHEN and CDR2 is SYDVKM in the germline V gene. V trimming: 2 bases; J trimming: 0 bases; junction bases outside the gene matches: 3. CDR3 DNA: TGTGCCAGCAGTTTAGCGGGGGGCATCTCCTACGAGCAGTACGTC. Its protein product is CASSLAGGISYEQYV.

This clonotype was detected only a few times. The chain links TRBV12-3 or TRBV12-4 to TRBJ1-6; D might be TRBD1 (6 bases). Trimming took off 2 bases at V and 4 bases at J, with 18 bases between the two ends. The CDR3 is 18 residues long. The CDR3 DNA reads TGTGCCAGCAGTTTACATAGTGGGGGCCGATCATATAATTCACCCCTCCACTTT. Its translation: CASSLHSGGRSYNSPLHF.

V and J are TRBV27 and TRBJ2-7, with D perhaps matching TRBD1 or TRBD2 (7 bases each). Germline V CDR1 and CDR2: MNHEY, SMNVEV (reference sequence). The CDR3 runs to 16 residues. The V end lost 1 base, the J end lost 0 bases, and 13 bases lay between the germline ends. CDR3 loop: CASSLWAGGGSYEQYF. As DNA, the CDR3 is TGTGCCAGCAGTTTATGGGCAGGGGGGGGCTCCTACGAGCAGTACTTC.

J is TRBJ1-2 and V is TRBV27; D gene uncertain. This CDR3 has 15 residues. V lost 4 bases, J lost 4 bases, and 16 bases lay in between. CDR1 and CDR2 (germline): MNHEY, SMNVEV (reference sequence). The CDR3 nucleotides are TGTGCCAGCAGTTCCCAAGGGCGCAAAGGCTATGGCTACACCTTC. It encodes CASSSQGRKGYGYTF.

This clonotype has ten or more counts. The CDR3 reads CASSRGGARGNEQFF. CDR3 nucleotides: TGTGCCAGCAGCCGAGGGGGCGCGAGGGGCAATGAGCAGTTCTTC. The chain uses TRBV28 and TRBJ2-1; 7 bases align to TRBD1. Germline V gene sequence: CDR1 MDHEN, CDR2 SYDVKM. Germline trimming cut 6 bases from V and 6 bases from J; bases unmatched to any gene: 11. The CDR3 runs 15 residues. Filled out from reference TRBV28 and TRBJ2-1, the complete variable domain reads DVKVTQSSRYLVKRTGEKVFLECVQDMDHENMFWYRQDPGLGLRLIYFSYDVKMKEKGDIPEGYSVSREKKERFSLILESASTNQTSMYLCASSRGGARGNEQFFGPGTRLTVL.

The CDR3 protein is CASSDRSSETQYF. The CDR3 nucleotides are TGTGCCAGCAGCGACAGGTCCTCAGAGACCCAGTACTTC. The chain recombines TRBV28 with TRBJ2-5; TRBD1 might be the D (6 bases). This CDR3 comprises 13 residues. Trimming pared 6 bases from V and 4 bases from J, leaving 12 bases between. The germline CDR1 and CDR2 sequences are MDHEN and SYDVKM.

The chain couples TRBV20-1 to TRBJ1-3; 7 bases are a match to TRBD1. Germline V gives CDR1 DFQATT, CDR2 SNEGSKA (reference sequence). V dropped 0 bases and J dropped 0; count of bases not matched to a gene: 5. This CDR3 region has 16 residues. The CDR3 is CSARDWNRGSGNTIYF. DNA for the CDR3: TGCAGTGCTAGAGATTGGAACAGGGGCTCTGGAAACACCATATATTTT.

The chain uses TRBV18 and TRBJ2-5; no clear D gene. The CDR3 runs 14 residues. V dropped 3 bases and J dropped 5 bases, with 13 bases sitting between them. The germline V gene has CDR1 KGHSH and CDR2 LQKENI. The CDR3 is CASSPLAREETQYF. The CDR3 DNA follows: TGTGCCAGCTCACCTCTGGCACGCGAGGAGACCCAGTACTTC.

The rearrangement joins TRBV20-1 to TRBJ1-5; no reliable D call. CDR1 DFQATT and CDR2 SNEGSKA come from the germline V gene (reference sequence). The CDR3 has 13 residues. Trimming removed 3 bases at V and 0 bases at J, with 6 bases between. For the CDR3, the DNA is TGCAGTGCTAGGATAGATAGCAATCAGCCCCAGCATTTT. It translates to CSARIDSNQPQHF.

The table lists this clonotype with a few counts. The CDR3 loop is CASSSPGTGNGEAFF. As DNA, the CDR3 is TGTGCCAGCAGCTCCCCCGGGACAGGGAACGGTGAAGCTTTCTTT. J is TRBJ1-1 and V is TRBV5-5; 9 bases are a match to TRBD1. This CDR3 is 15 amino acids long. Germline lookup yields CDR1 SGHKS and CDR2 YYEKEE (reference sequence). Losses at the gene ends were 3 bases for V and 7 bases for J; bases not matched to a gene: 10.

The CDR3 here is CASSPDIRETQYF. CDR3 DNA sequence: TGCGCCAGCAGCCCAGATATTCGGGAGACCCAGTACTTC. The chain couples TRBV4-3 to TRBJ2-5, with unresolved D. This CDR3 is 13 amino acids long. V lost 4 bases, J lost 5 bases, and 11 bases lay in between. CDR1 LGHNA and CDR2 YSLEER come from the germline V gene.